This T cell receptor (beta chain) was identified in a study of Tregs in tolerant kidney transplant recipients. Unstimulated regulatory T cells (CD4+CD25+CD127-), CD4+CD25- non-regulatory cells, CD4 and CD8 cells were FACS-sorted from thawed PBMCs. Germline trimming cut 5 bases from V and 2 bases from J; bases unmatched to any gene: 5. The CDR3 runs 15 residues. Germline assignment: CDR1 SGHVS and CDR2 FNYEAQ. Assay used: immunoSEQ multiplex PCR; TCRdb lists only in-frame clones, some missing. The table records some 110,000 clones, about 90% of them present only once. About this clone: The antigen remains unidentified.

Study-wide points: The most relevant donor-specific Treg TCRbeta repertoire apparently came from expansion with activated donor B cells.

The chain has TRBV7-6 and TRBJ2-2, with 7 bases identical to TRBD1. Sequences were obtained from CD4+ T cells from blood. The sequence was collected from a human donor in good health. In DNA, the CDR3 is TGTGCCAGCAGCACAAGACAGGGAAACACCGGGGAGCTGTTTTTT. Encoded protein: CASSTRQGNTGELFF.